This T cell receptor beta chain was observed in a study of T cells in Graves' hyperthyroidism and ophthalmopathy. Across the whole study: Peripheral blood specimens were obtained at initial diagnosis, prior to any treatment. Findings of the study overall: Most clonotypes expanded in thyroid above 0.001 were likewise present in blood.

The definition of stable Graves' hyperthyroidism was no ophthalmopathy progression within 18 months. Lactation, pregnancy, other autoimmune disease or uncontrolled infection led to exclusion of patients. TCR beta CDR3 regions were amplified from RNA transcripts. HTBI primers were the set used in a first-round RT-PCR of the TCR CDR3. TCRdb reanalysed the multiplex PCR reads using MiXCR and keeps one entry per CDR3 protein. Among hundreds of thousands of distinct CDR3 sequences listed, about a sixth were seen once. This CDR3 is 15 amino acids long. CDR1 SGHAT and CDR2 FQNNGV come from the germline V gene. Trimming took 1 base from V and 5 from J; bases not matched to a gene: 6. This clonotype showed up many times. Its specificity is not known.

The receptor was derived from a woman in her twenties or thirties with Graves' hyperthyroidism. Material for sequencing was blood. The V and J genes are TRBV11-2 and TRBJ2-5; 8 bases agree with TRBD1. The chain's CDR3 is CASSLGQGAGETQYF. The CDR3 nucleotides read TGTGCCAGCAGCTTAGGGCAGGGGGCCGGGGAGACCCAGTACTTC.